These 30 T cell receptor beta chains share one sample of origin, sequenced in a study of CD8+ T cells in alopecia areata. cDNA prepared by RNA extraction and subsequent reverse transcription served as the template for sequencing. Measured with immunoSEQ multiplex PCR; TCRdb has only the in-frame clones, and not every one. The sample includes fewer than 250,000 clones, more than 55% of them seen just once. Indicated treatment: oral pan-JAK inhibitor, 5-10 mg twice daily. Material: CD4+ T cells sorted from blood, obtained at week 4, from a patient treated with tofacitinib. Receptor source: a human donor with alopecia areata.

The J gene is TRBJ2-7, the V gene TRBV6-1; D perhaps matches TRBD2 (6 bases). The germline gives CDR1 MNHNS, CDR2 SASEGT. V lost 2 bases to trimming and J lost 3 bases, with 8 bases between them. The CDR3 sequence is 13 residues long. The CDR3 reads CASSELALYEQYF. CDR3 nucleotide sequence: TGTGCCAGCAGTGAACTAGCGCTCTACGAGCAGTACTTC.

The gene calls are TRBV7-3 and TRBJ1-1; possibly TRBD1 for D (5 bases). The CDR3 runs 14 residues. V was cut by 4 bases and J by 4 bases, with 13 bases left in between. Germline lookup yields CDR1 SGHTA and CDR2 FQGTGA. The CDR3 loop reads CASSSGTGGTEAFF. CDR3 DNA sequence: TGTGCCAGCAGCTCCGGGACCGGAGGCACTGAAGCTTTCTTT.

The chain uses TRBV6-5 and TRBJ1-2; D is undetermined. The CDR3 is 13 amino acids. The germline V gene encodes CDR1 MNHEY and CDR2 SVGAGI. V was pared by 5 bases and J by 1 base, with 8 bases between. The DNA for the CDR3 is TGTGCCAGCAGTCATCACCTTAACTATGGCTACACCTTC. This translates into CASSHHLNYGYTF.

V usage is TRBV29-1 and J usage is TRBJ2-5; TRBD2 agrees at 9 bases. The CDR3 covers 15 residues. The germline CDR1 and CDR2 sequences are SQVTM and ANQGSEA. Trimming at V came to 7 bases and at J to 4 bases, leaving 13 bases not matched to a gene. Here the CDR3 DNA reads TGCAGCGCAAAAACCTTAGCGGGAGTCGCAGAGACCCAGTACTTC. It specifies CSAKTLAGVAETQYF.

The chain couples TRBV29-1 to TRBJ2-7; no definite D call. The CDR3 spans 12 residues. Trimming took 7 bases from V and 6 from J, leaving 16 bases between them. The germline CDR1 and CDR2 sequences are SQVTM and ANQGSEA. The CDR3 sequence is CSATDRRAEQYF. The CDR3 bases are TGCAGCGCAACGGACCGAAGGGCCGAGCAGTACTTC.

This rearrangement joins TRBV29-1 to TRBJ1-1, with unresolved D. In germline, CDR1 is SQVTM, CDR2 ANQGSEA. The CDR3 totals 15 residues. Trimming removed 6 bases at V and 5 bases at J, with 22 bases between. CDR3 sequence (DNA): TGCAGCGTGGGCCTCCCCTATGTGGCGTATACTGAAGCTTTCTTT. It translates to CSVGLPYVAYTEAFF.

The chain employs TRBV4-3 and TRBJ2-7; 8 bases fit TRBD1. The junction had 4 bases not matched to a gene; V was cut back by 0 bases and J by 3 bases. The CDR3 length is 15 residues. Germline V gene lookup returns CDR1 LGHNA and CDR2 YSLEER. CDR3 sequence (DNA): TGCGCCAGCAGCCAAGATCTCGGACAGGGCTACGAGCAGTACTTC. It translates to CASSQDLGQGYEQYF.

In its sample, this clone was seen a few times. Other DNA sequences in the sample encode the same CDR3. The CDR3 nucleotides read TGCAGCGTTGGGTTCGGGGAGACCCAGTACTTC. It encodes CSVGFGETQYF. The gene calls are TRBV29-1 and TRBJ2-5; D unresolved. Trimming took 4 bases from V and 5 from J, leaving 8 bases between them. The CDR3 is 11 residues long. Per the germline V gene, CDR1 is SQVTM and CDR2 is ANQGSEA. The complete variable domain, with remaining parts taken from reference TRBV29-1 and TRBJ2-5, reads SAVISQKPSRDICQRGTSLTIQCQVDSQVTMMFWYRQQPGQSLTLIATANQGSEATYESGFVIDKFPISRPNLTFSTLTVSNMSPEDSSIYLCSVGFGETQYFGPGTRLLVL.

Regarding this clone: Germline is not matched at one junction end, which may reflect a read error. This chain links TRBV4-1 with TRBJ2-1; D might be TRBD2 (5 bases). Per germline, CDR1 MGHRA and CDR2 YSYEKL. This CDR3 contains 13 residues. This CDR3 is CASSQDGGPWRLF. The DNA for the CDR3 is TGCGCCAGCAGCCAAGATGGAGGACCCTGGAGGCTCTTC.

The V and J genes are TRBV25-1 and TRBJ2-1; 9 nucleotides agree with TRBD1. The germline V gene encodes CDR1 MGHDK and CDR2 SYGVNS. Unmatched junction bases numbered 4, after V lost 0 bases and J lost 7 bases. This CDR3 comprises 15 residues. DNA for the CDR3: TGTGCCAGCAGTGAATATAGAGACAGGGGGAATGAGCAGTTCTTC. Amino acid sequence: CASSEYRDRGNEQFF.

As DNA, the CDR3 is TGTGCCAGCAGTAGAGACCCCGGCTATCAGCCCCAGCATTTT. It encodes CASSRDPGYQPQHF. This chain connects TRBV2 to TRBJ1-5; the D is unclear. The V gene lost 5 bases and the J gene lost 5 bases, with 13 bases spanning the gap. The CDR3 consists of 14 residues. Germline CDR1 SNHLY, CDR2 FYNNEI.

J is TRBJ2-7 and V is TRBV5-1, with D uncertain. Germline CDR1 SGHRS, CDR2 YFSETQ. The CDR3 has 10 residues. The germline V and J ends were trimmed by 10 bases and 3 bases, with 8 bases remaining between them. The CDR3 loop is CAGRHYEQYF. CDR3 in DNA: TGCGCCGGCCGTCACTACGAGCAGTACTTC.

The chain has TRBV6-4 and TRBJ2-2; D unclear. Trimming pared 0 bases from V and 6 bases from J, leaving 5 bases between. The V gene's germline CDR1 is MRHNA and CDR2 SNTAGT. There are 13 residues in the CDR3. The CDR3 DNA reads as TGTGCCAGCAGTGACTCGTGGTCCGGGGAGCTGTTTTTT. Its protein product is CASSDSWSGELFF.

About this clone: Other nucleotide sequences from this sample produce the same CDR3. V and J are TRBV7-2 and TRBJ1-5, with 8 bases that match TRBD1. Germline values: CDR1 SGHTA, CDR2 FQGNSA. With V trimmed by 5 bases and J by 0 bases, 3 bases remained unmatched. The CDR3 has 15 residues. The CDR3 spells CASSPTGVSNQPQHF. CDR3 sequence (DNA): TGTGCCAGCAGCCCGACAGGGGTTAGCAATCAGCCCCAGCATTTT.

The gene calls are TRBV9 and TRBJ2-1; 8 nucleotides agree with TRBD2. J lost 10 bases, V lost 3 bases, and 12 bases had no gene match. This CDR3 is built from 15 residues. Germline CDR1 reads SGDLS; CDR2 reads YYNGEE. In nucleotides, the CDR3 is TGTGCCAGCAGCGCCGCATTAGCGAGCGGGGGCGAGCAGTTCTTC. Encoded protein: CASSAALASGGEQFF.

This clone was observed a few times. The gene calls are TRBV30 and TRBJ2-5, with 8 bases aligning to TRBD2. Germline values: CDR1 GTSNPN, CDR2 SVGIG (reference sequence). The CDR3 runs to 13 residues. V trimming: 7 bases; J trimming: 4 bases; junction bases outside the gene matches: 8. CDR3 sequence reads: CAYANRGGETQYF. For the CDR3, the DNA is TGTGCCTACGCCAACCGGGGGGGAGAGACCCAGTACTTC.

This chain joins TRBV7-2 and TRBJ2-2; D is unresolved. This CDR3 contains 15 residues. V lost 1 base and J lost 5, with 11 bases in between. Germline V lookup: CDR1 SGHTA, CDR2 FQGNSA. CDR3: CASSLVWQTTGELFF. CDR3 nucleotide sequence: TGTGCCAGCAGCTTAGTGTGGCAGACTACCGGGGAGCTGTTTTTT.

V gene TRBV29-1 combines with J gene TRBJ2-1; no reliable D call. Trimming took 3 bases from V and 10 from J, leaving 10 bases between them. The CDR3 consists of 11 residues. CDR1 and CDR2 from the germline V gene are SQVTM and ANQGSEA. CDR3 sequence (DNA): TGCAGCGTTGAGCCCGAGTACGAGCAGTTCTTC. It yields the protein CSVEPEYEQFF.

The chain is built from TRBV29-1 and TRBJ2-7; D possibly corresponds to TRBD2 (5 bases). The germline gives CDR1 SQVTM, CDR2 ANQGSEA. The CDR3 runs 13 residues. Trimming took off 6 bases at V and 6 bases at J, with 18 bases between the two ends. In DNA form, the CDR3 reads TGCAGCGTCAGAGCGGTTCCGCTTGGCGAGCAGTACTTC. As protein: CSVRAVPLGEQYF.

A few counts support this clone. The V and J genes are TRBV19 and TRBJ2-7; D may be TRBD1 (5 bases). Germline assignment: CDR1 LNHDA and CDR2 SQIVND (reference sequence). The ends were cut back, 4 bases at V and 1 base at J, with 11 bases in the middle. The CDR3 spans 14 residues. The CDR3: CASSRDTGSYEQYF. The CDR3 DNA is TGTGCCAGTAGTAGAGATACAGGATCCTACGAGCAGTACTTC.

This clone showed up just a few times. This chain connects TRBV9 to TRBJ1-2; 7 positions agree with TRBD1. The CDR3 has 14 residues. From germline, CDR1 is SGDLS and CDR2 YYNGEE. The J segment lost 8 bases and the V segment lost 6 bases, leaving 13 bases of the junction unmatched. The CDR3 sequence is CASTESTGIGGYTF. As DNA, the CDR3 is TGTGCCAGCACCGAATCGACAGGGATCGGCGGCTACACCTTC.

Only a few counts were recorded for this clone. This sequence joins TRBV7-2 and TRBJ1-1; 7 bases are shared with TRBD1. Germline V gene data show CDR1 as SGHTA and CDR2 as FQGNSA. The ends lost 8 bases at V and 1 base at J; junction bases unmatched: 4. CDR3 size: 13 residues. This chain's CDR3 is CASRDSQNTEAFF. The CDR3 region has the DNA TGTGCCAGCCGGGACAGTCAGAACACTGAAGCTTTCTTT.

The chain couples TRBV30 to TRBJ2-3; maybe TRBD1 (8 bases). The length of the CDR3 is 14 residues. V was clipped by 5 bases and J by 4 bases, with 16 bases between them. Per germline, CDR1 GTSNPN and CDR2 SVGIG (reference sequence). The DNA of the CDR3 is TGTGCCTGGGACGTACAGGGGGGGGCAGATACGCAGTATTTT. Its protein product is CAWDVQGGADTQYF.

The rearrangement joins TRBV7-8 to TRBJ2-4, with 9 bases aligning to TRBD2. CDR1 is SGHVS, CDR2 FQNEAQ, per germline. The CDR3 is 14 residues long. Trimming cost V 3 bases and J 7 bases; bases outside gene matches: 4. CDR3 sequence reads: CASSFSGRGNIQYF. The CDR3, as DNA: TGTGCCAGCAGCTTTAGCGGGAGAGGGAACATTCAGTACTTC.

The V and J genes are TRBV11-2 and TRBJ2-5; D ambiguous. Germline V CDR1 and CDR2: SGHAT, FQNNGV. V gave up 0 bases and J gave up 9 bases, with 2 bases separating them. The CDR3 has 10 residues. CDR3 nucleotide sequence: TGTGCCAGCAGCTTAGACGCCCAGTACTTC. Translating it yields CASSLDAQYF.

This clone was seen a few times. V usage is TRBV29-1 and J usage is TRBJ2-3, with TRBD1 matching over 7 bases. V gave up 8 bases and J gave up 2 bases; unmatched junction bases: 13. From germline, CDR1 is SQVTM and CDR2 ANQGSEA. The CDR3 covers 15 residues. The CDR3 spells CSHGSGTEATDTQYF. The CDR3 DNA sequence: TGCAGCCATGGGAGTGGGACAGAAGCCACAGATACGCAGTATTTT.

The V gene is TRBV7-2, the J gene TRBJ2-1; D call uncertain. V was pared by 5 bases and J by 9 bases, with 11 bases between. This CDR3 is 12 amino acids long. CDR1 and CDR2 from the germline V gene are SGHTA and FQGNSA. The CDR3 DNA reads TGTGCCAGCAGCCTATCCGGCGGTGAGCAGTTCTTC. Its translation: CASSLSGGEQFF.

This clone appeared once. Additional DNA sequences in this sample encode the identical CDR3. CDR3 coding DNA: TGTGCCAGCAGTCCCCGGACAGTTTCTGGGGCCAACGTCCTGACTTTC. This codes for CASSPRTVSGANVLTF. The V call is TRBV27, the J call TRBJ2-6; weak D call: TRBD1 (6 bases). The V and J ends lost 5 bases and 1 base respectively, with 12 bases between them. This CDR3 contains 16 residues. Per the germline V gene, CDR1 is MNHEY and CDR2 is SMNVEV (reference sequence).

The rearrangement joins TRBV4-3 to TRBJ2-2; D unclear. Between the trimmed V and J ends, which lost 1 base and 0 bases, there was a span of 9 bases. Germline CDR1 and CDR2: LGHNA and YSLEER. This CDR3 comprises 16 residues. For the CDR3, the DNA is TGCGCCAGCAGCCAAGTTGGTACAACGAACACCGGGGAGCTGTTTTTT. Protein: CASSQVGTTNTGELFF.

This clone has a handful of counts. The chain joins TRBV6-5 to TRBJ2-1, with 9 nucleotides matching TRBD1. The CDR3 length is 14 residues. The trim removed 6 bases at V and 4 bases at J, leaving 4 bases unmatched. Germline loops: CDR1 MNHEY, CDR2 SVGAGI. CDR3 bases: TGTGCCAGCAGCACGGGACAGGGATACAATGAGCAGTTCTTC. It yields the protein CASSTGQGYNEQFF.